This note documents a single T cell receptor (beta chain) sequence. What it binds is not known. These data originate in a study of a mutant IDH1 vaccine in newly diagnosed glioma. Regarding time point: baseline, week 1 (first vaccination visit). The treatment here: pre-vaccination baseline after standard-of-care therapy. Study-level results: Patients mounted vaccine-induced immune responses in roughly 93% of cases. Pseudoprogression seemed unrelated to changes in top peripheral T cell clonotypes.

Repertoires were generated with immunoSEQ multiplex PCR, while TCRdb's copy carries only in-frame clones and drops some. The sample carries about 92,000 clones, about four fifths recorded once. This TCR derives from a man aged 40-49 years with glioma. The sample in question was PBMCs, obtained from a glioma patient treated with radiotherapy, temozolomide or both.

The CDR3 coding sequence is TGCGCCAGCAGCTTAAGGGGGCCAGGGGAAGATACGCAGTATTTT. Residues: CASSLRGPGEDTQYF. This sequence joins TRBV5-1 and TRBJ2-3; 7 bases map to TRBD1. Germline V gene data show CDR1 as SGHRS and CDR2 as YFSETQ. The CDR3 is 15 residues long. The junction had 8 bases not matched to a gene; V was cut back by 2 bases and J by 5 bases.